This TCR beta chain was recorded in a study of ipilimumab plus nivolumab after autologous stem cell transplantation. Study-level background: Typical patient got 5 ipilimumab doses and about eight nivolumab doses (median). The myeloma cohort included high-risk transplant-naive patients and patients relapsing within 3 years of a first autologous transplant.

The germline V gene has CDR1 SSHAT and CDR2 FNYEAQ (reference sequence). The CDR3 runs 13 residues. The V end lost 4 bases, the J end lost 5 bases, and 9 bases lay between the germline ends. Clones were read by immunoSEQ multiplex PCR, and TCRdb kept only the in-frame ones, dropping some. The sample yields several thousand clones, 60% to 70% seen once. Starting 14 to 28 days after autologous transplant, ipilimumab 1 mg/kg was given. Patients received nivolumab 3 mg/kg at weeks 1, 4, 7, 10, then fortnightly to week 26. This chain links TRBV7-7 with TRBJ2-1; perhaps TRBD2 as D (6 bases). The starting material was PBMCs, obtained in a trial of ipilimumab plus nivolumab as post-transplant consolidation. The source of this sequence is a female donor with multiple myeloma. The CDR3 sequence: CASSSGLNNEQFF. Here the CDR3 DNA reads TGTGCCAGCAGCTCGGGACTTAACAATGAGCAGTTCTTC. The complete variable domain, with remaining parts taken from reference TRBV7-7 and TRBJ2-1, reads GAGVSQSPRYKVTKRGQDVTLRCDPISSHATLYWYQQALGQGPEFLTYFNYEAQPDKSGLPSDRFSAERPEGSISTLTIQRTEQRDSAMYRCASSSGLNNEQFFGPGTRLTVL.